This TCR beta chain was sequenced in a study of beta chain features in type 1 diabetes. On this clone itself: Its antigen is undetermined.

Reverse transcription of all isolated RNA meant that expressed TCRB transcripts were sequenced. Naive, central memory and regulatory T cell samples averaged around 3.9 million reads. The repertoire was sequenced with immunoSEQ multiplex PCR; TCRdb's copy has only in-frame clones and lacks some. The top ten hold about 0.02% of the sample, which has 550,000 to 850,000 clones, about an eighth seen once. Study-level findings and limits: Patients' naive, central memory and regulatory TCRB repertoires appeared more alike than those of healthy donors. Small HLA sub-analyses could not settle whether HLA shapes TCRB rearrangement. Fewer junction insertions and more nucleotide deletions appeared in type 1 diabetes patients. Type 1 diabetes patients had moderately but significantly shorter TCRB CDR3s in all four CD4+ subsets.

The CDR3 is made up of 14 amino acids. CDR1 and CDR2 from the germline V gene are KGHSH and LQKENI. V gave up 3 bases and J gave up 6 bases, with 11 bases separating them. The sequenced material came from naive CD4+ T cells from blood. The origin of this receptor is a man aged 18 to 35 with type 1 diabetes. This chain joins TRBV18 and TRBJ2-2; D unclear. The CDR3 DNA is TGTGCCAGCTCACCGGGCAGGATCGCCGGGGAGCTGTTTTTT. It encodes CASSPGRIAGELFF.